This entry lists 9 T cell receptor beta chains sequenced from one sample in a study of blood T cell repertoires in COVID-19. Profiling relied on immunoSEQ multiplex PCR, and the TCRdb table lists in-frame clones only, not all of them. This table holds about 140,000 clones, 85% to 90% found once. Sequenced: peripheral blood. The source of these receptors is a human donor in a cohort sampled during active COVID-19.

CDR3 sequence (DNA): TGTGCCAGCAGCTCACAGGGACGGGGCAACACCGGGGAGCTGTTTTTT. Translation: CASSSQGRGNTGELFF. The rearrangement links TRBV7-9 to TRBJ2-2, with D perhaps TRBD1 (6 bases). Germline V lookup: CDR1 SEHNR, CDR2 FQNEAQ (reference sequence). The CDR3 extends over 16 amino acids. Trimming cost V 4 bases and J 2 bases, with 14 bases left between them.

This sequence joins TRBV9 and TRBJ1-5; D is ambiguous. The ends were cut back, 3 bases at V and 0 bases at J, with 7 bases in the middle. CDR1 and CDR2 from the germline V gene are SGDLS and YYNGEE. This CDR3 is 14 amino acids long. CDR3 region: CASSGRNSNQPQHF. Written as DNA, the CDR3 is TGTGCCAGCAGCGGCAGGAATAGCAATCAGCCCCAGCATTTT.

J is TRBJ1-2 and V is TRBV6-5, with D perhaps matching TRBD1 (5 bases). Per the germline V gene, CDR1 is MNHEY and CDR2 is SVGAGI. Trimming cost V 5 bases and J 4 bases, with 11 bases left between them. CDR3 length: 13 amino acids. The CDR3 sequence: CASSRQGPYGYTF. The CDR3 DNA follows: TGTGCCAGCAGTAGGCAGGGCCCCTATGGCTACACCTTC.

This chain joins TRBV3-1 (or the pseudogene TRBV3-2) and TRBJ2-3; 14 bases map to TRBD2. The CDR3 has 18 amino acids. Germline-derived CDR1 and CDR2 are LGHDT and YNNKEL (reference sequence). J was trimmed by 4 bases and V by 6 bases; bases with no gene match: 12. The CDR3 nucleotides read TGTGCCAGCAGTCGCAGGGGGACTAGCGGGGGCCGATCAGATACGCAGTATTTT. Translating it yields CASSRRGTSGGRSDTQYF.

In the case of this clone: The same CDR3 is also encoded by other DNA sequences in this sample. The gene calls are TRBV11-2 and TRBJ1-1; 7 bases are a match to TRBD1. The ends lost 5 bases at V and 6 bases at J; junction bases unmatched: 9. CDR1 SGHAT and CDR2 FQNNGV come from the germline V gene. The CDR3 spans 14 residues. This chain's CDR3 is CASSQDRNAAEAFF. The CDR3 nucleotides read TGTGCCAGCAGCCAGGACAGGAATGCGGCTGAAGCTTTCTTT.

The rearrangement uses TRBV5-5 and TRBJ1-1; D call uncertain. V was shortened by 2 bases and J by 0 bases, with 5 bases between the two germline ends. This CDR3 spans 13 amino acids. The germline gives CDR1 SGHKS, CDR2 YYEKEE (reference sequence). CDR3: CASSFQLNTEAFF. The CDR3, as DNA: TGTGCCAGCAGCTTTCAGTTGAACACTGAAGCTTTCTTT.

This rearrangement joins TRBV4-2 to TRBJ2-3; tentatively, D is TRBD2 (5 bases). V dropped 5 bases and J dropped 2 bases, with 11 bases sitting between them. The germline gives CDR1 LGHNA, CDR2 YNFKEQ. This CDR3 region has 14 residues. CDR3 DNA: TGTGCCAGCAGCTTCGGGGAACCCACAGATACGCAGTATTTT. This gives the protein CASSFGEPTDTQYF.

The V gene is TRBV1, the J gene TRBJ2-5; the table's D call, TRBD2, has no DNA check behind it. TRBV1 is shown as a pseudogene. The CDR3 runs 16 residues. CDR3 protein: CTSSQDKLAAQETQYF. The CDR3 region has the DNA TGCACCAGCAGCCAAGATAAACTAGCGGCTCAAGAGACCCAGTACTTC.

The CDR3 bases are TGTGCCACCAGCAGTAGGACTGGCACAGATACGCAGTATTTT. Protein sequence: CATSSRTGTDTQYF. This chain joins TRBV15 and TRBJ2-3, with D possibly TRBD2 on 5 matching bases. The CDR3 is made up of 14 amino acids. CDR1 is LNHNV and CDR2 is YYDKDF in the germline V gene (reference sequence). The germline V and J ends were trimmed by 3 bases and 1 base, with 8 bases remaining between them.